Described below is a single T cell receptor (beta chain) sequence and its context. This entry belongs to a study of blood T cell repertoires in COVID-19. On the study more broadly: Whether acute or convalescent, the COVID-19 samples came from the United States, Italy and Spain. The cDNA or gDNA used as material had been derived from T cells, B-cell-depleted T cells, or PBMCs.

Some clones are missing from TCRdb's copy, which holds only in-frame ones; the method was immunoSEQ multiplex PCR. The data hold around 280,000 clones, with around 87% observed a single time. In germline, CDR1 is LGHDT, CDR2 YNNKEL (reference sequence). J gave up 1 base and V 4 bases, and 9 bases lay outside the gene matches. The CDR3 runs to 17 residues. The V gene is TRBV3-1 (or the pseudogene TRBV3-2), the J gene TRBJ1-4; 7 nucleotides match TRBD1. Input material: peripheral blood. The sequence was obtained from a man aged 65 to 85 with acute or convalescent COVID-19. CDR3 sequence reads: CASSPLGTGETNEKLFF. The CDR3 bases are TGTGCCAGCAGCCCTTTAGGAACAGGGGAAACTAATGAAAAACTGTTTTTT.